The next 21 T cell receptor beta chains were all read from a single sample in a study of shared clonotypes between healthy human individuals. Data came from immunoSEQ multiplex PCR; TCRdb stores just in-frame clones and leaves some out. The profile shows about 1.5 million clones, around 98% of them singletons. Sequenced input: naive CD4+ T cells sorted from blood. Subset given: CD45RA+ positively selected. The receptors were gathered from a man aged 30 to 39 in good health.

The rearrangement joins TRBV7-8 to TRBJ2-7; a possible D gene is TRBD2 (5 bases). The ends were cut back, 5 bases at V and 4 bases at J, with 21 bases in the middle. From germline, CDR1 is SGHVS and CDR2 FQNEAQ. The CDR3 is 16 residues long. The CDR3 protein is CASSRSASDWGYEQYF. CDR3 DNA: TGTGCCAGCAGCCGATCAGCTTCGGACTGGGGATACGAGCAGTACTTC.

The CDR3 loop is CASSGGGQNEKLFF. DNA for the CDR3: TGTGCCAGCAGTGGAGGGGGGCAGAATGAAAAACTGTTTTTT. The J gene is TRBJ1-4, the V gene TRBV2, with D perhaps matching TRBD1 (6 bases). The CDR3 totals 14 residues. Trimming stripped 4 bases from V and 5 bases from J, with 11 bases between. The germline CDR1 and CDR2 sequences are SNHLY and FYNNEI.

The V and J genes are TRBV19 and TRBJ1-4; D uncertain. The V gene lost 6 bases and the J gene lost 0 bases, with 11 bases spanning the gap. This CDR3 contains 15 residues. Germline CDR1 reads LNHDA; CDR2 reads SQIVND (reference sequence). In DNA, the CDR3 is TGTGCCAGTAGGTACCAGACGTCAACTAATGAAAAACTGTTTTTT. It encodes CASRYQTSTNEKLFF.

This clone has a single count. This chain links TRBV10-3 with TRBJ2-1; D gene unclear. Trimming left V 2 bases short and J 9 bases short, with 20 bases between. The length of the CDR3 is 16 residues. Germline lookup yields CDR1 ENHRY and CDR2 SYGVKD. The CDR3 DNA follows: TGTGCCATCAGTGAGCGAACCCTAGAGAAAGACGGTGAGCAGTTCTTC. It yields the protein CAISERTLEKDGEQFF.

The chain links TRBV4-1 to TRBJ2-5, with unresolved D. This CDR3 has 13 amino acids. V lost 4 bases, J lost 1 base, and 7 bases lay in between. Per germline, CDR1 MGHRA and CDR2 YSYEKL. This CDR3 is CASSLTVQETQYF. In DNA, the CDR3 is TGCGCCAGCAGCCTAACGGTCCAAGAGACCCAGTACTTC.

This clone was picked up one time. V gene TRBV7-6 combines with J gene TRBJ2-2; no firm D call. Germline CDR1 SGHVS, CDR2 FNYEAQ. The CDR3 has 13 residues. V was cut by 8 bases and J by 0 bases, with 7 bases left in between. DNA for the CDR3: TGTGCCAGCGGAATAACGAACACCGGGGAGCTGTTTTTT. It translates to CASGITNTGELFF.

The V call is TRBV10-2, the J call TRBJ2-2; 7 bases map to TRBD1. This CDR3 spans 16 amino acids. The V gene end was trimmed by 4 bases and the J gene end by 4 bases; junction bases not matched to a gene: 9. The germline V gene has CDR1 WSHSY and CDR2 SAAADI. CDR3 sequence (DNA): TGCGCCAGCAGTGCAGGGGACAGAGGGTTCACCGGGGAGCTGTTTTTT. It is translated as CASSAGDRGFTGELFF.

The chain recombines TRBV11-2 with TRBJ1-1; the D gene is possibly TRBD1 (5 bases). The length of the CDR3 is 17 residues. Germline CDR1 SGHAT, CDR2 FQNNGV. Trimming shortened V by 2 bases and J by 3 bases, and 19 bases separated the two germline ends. CDR3 in amino acids: CASSLSFRARKDTEAFF. The DNA of the CDR3 is TGTGCCAGCAGCTTATCTTTCAGGGCGAGGAAGGACACTGAAGCTTTCTTT.

The chain uses TRBV5-4 and TRBJ2-7; D perhaps matches TRBD2 (6 bases). Germline V gives CDR1 SGHNT, CDR2 YYREEE (reference sequence). This CDR3 spans 15 amino acids. V was trimmed by 3 bases and J by 2 bases, leaving 15 bases between them. The CDR3 protein is CASSSPGSGTYEQYF. CDR3 nucleotides: TGTGCCAGCAGCTCCCCCGGTAGCGGAACCTACGAGCAGTACTTC.

This clone appeared a single time. The gene calls are TRBV10-3 and TRBJ2-2; 12 bases match TRBD2. Germline V CDR1 and CDR2: ENHRY, SYGVKD. V was clipped by 4 bases and J by 3 bases; unmatched bases: 3. The CDR3 is 16 amino acids. CDR3 sequence reads: CAISGPSGRDTGELFF. CDR3 nucleotide sequence: TGTGCCATCAGTGGACCTAGCGGGAGGGACACCGGGGAGCTGTTTTTT.

V usage is TRBV2 and J usage is TRBJ2-2; D might be TRBD1 or TRBD2, each matching 5 bases. This CDR3 is 12 amino acids long. CDR1 and CDR2 from the germline V gene are SNHLY and FYNNEI. V dropped 6 bases and J dropped 6 bases, with 8 bases sitting between them. CDR3 residues: CASRRDAGELFF. The CDR3 DNA reads TGTGCCAGCAGGAGGGACGCCGGGGAGCTGTTTTTT.

The rearrangement joins TRBV28 to TRBJ2-1; D may be TRBD2 (5 bases). CDR1 and CDR2 from the germline V gene are MDHEN and SYDVKM. Trimming left V 6 bases short and J 6 bases short, with 18 bases between. This CDR3 has 15 amino acids. DNA for the CDR3: TGTGCCAGCAGCAGCCTCGGACCCCGGGGCAATGAGCAGTTCTTC. Translation: CASSSLGPRGNEQFF.

The rearrangement joins TRBV27 to TRBJ1-1, with D tentatively TRBD1 (5 bases). V shed 5 bases and J shed 1 base, with 14 bases lying between them. The CDR3 spans 15 residues. The germline CDR1 and CDR2 sequences are MNHEY and SMNVEV (reference sequence). The DNA of the CDR3 is TGTGCCAGCAGTCCACTGGGGGTGGGGAACACTGAAGCTTTCTTT. It encodes CASSPLGVGNTEAFF.

The chain employs TRBV5-4 and TRBJ2-7; 7 bases align to TRBD2. CDR1 is SGHNT and CDR2 is YYREEE in the germline V gene (reference sequence). V lost 4 bases, J lost 6 bases, and 7 bases stayed unmatched. The CDR3 has 13 residues. The CDR3 here is CASSQGLVGEQYF. In nucleotides, the CDR3 is TGTGCCAGCAGCCAAGGACTAGTTGGCGAGCAGTACTTC.

This clone was observed once. The chain recombines TRBV7-8 with TRBJ1-2, with TRBD1 as a possible D gene (5 bases). V was shortened by 6 bases and J by 2 bases, with 19 bases between the two germline ends. The germline V gene encodes CDR1 SGHVS and CDR2 FQNEAQ. The CDR3 is made up of 16 amino acids. CDR3 loop: CASSPGLRGINYGYTF. In DNA form, the CDR3 reads TGTGCCAGCAGTCCCGGCCTGCGGGGGATAAACTATGGCTACACCTTC.

The CDR3 is CSVVLQTGNTEAFF. CDR3 sequence (DNA): TGCAGCGTGGTGCTACAGACAGGAAACACTGAAGCTTTCTTT. The chain has TRBV29-1 and TRBJ1-1; D may be TRBD1 (6 bases). Germline V gives CDR1 SQVTM, CDR2 ANQGSEA. Deletions cut 6 bases from V and 2 bases from J, with 16 bases between. This CDR3 comprises 14 residues.

The rearrangement uses TRBV7-9 and TRBJ2-1; TRBD2 matches at 9 bases. CDR1 and CDR2 from the germline V gene are SEHNR and FQNEAQ (reference sequence). V trimming: 6 bases; J trimming: 2 bases; junction bases outside the gene matches: 5. The CDR3 is made up of 15 amino acids. CDR3 DNA: TGTGCCAGCAGATATAGCGGGAGACCCTACAATGAGCAGTTCTTC. This translates into CASRYSGRPYNEQFF.

The chain recombines TRBV28 with TRBJ2-1, with D unresolved. V was clipped by 7 bases and J by 3 bases, with 10 bases between them. The germline V gene has CDR1 MDHEN and CDR2 SYDVKM. The CDR3 runs 13 residues. The CDR3 loop is CASILKVYNEQFF. CDR3 coding DNA: TGTGCCAGCATACTTAAAGTCTACAATGAGCAGTTCTTC.

The chain carries TRBV25-1 and TRBJ2-1; 7 bases agree with TRBD2. CDR3 length equals 16 residues. V gave up 0 bases and J gave up 7 bases; unmatched junction bases: 9. Germline V gene sequence: CDR1 MGHDK, CDR2 SYGVNS. The CDR3 coding sequence is TGTGCCAGCAGTGAATACGTGGGGAGCGGGGTTAATGAGCAGTTCTTC. Translation: CASSEYVGSGVNEQFF. The variable domain in full, completed from reference TRBV25-1 and TRBJ2-1, reads EADIYQTPRYLVIGTGKKITLECSQTMGHDKMYWYQQDPGMELHLIHYSYGVNSTEKGDLSSESTVSRIRTEHFPLTLESARPSHTSQYLCASSEYVGSGVNEQFFGPGTRLTVL.

This clone was detected once. The same CDR3 can be traced to other DNA sequences in this sample. The V and J genes are TRBV20-1 and TRBJ2-3, with unresolved D. Per germline, CDR1 DFQATT and CDR2 SNEGSKA (reference sequence). CDR3 length equals 11 residues. The V and J ends lost 3 bases and 6 bases respectively, with 7 bases between them. This CDR3 is CSASLGDTQYF. CDR3 sequence (DNA): TGCAGTGCTAGTTTAGGTGATACGCAGTATTTT.

Note on this clone: The identical CDR3 is also encoded by other nucleotide sequences in the sample. The chain combines TRBV10-1 with TRBJ1-5; D is uncertain. CDR3 length: 13 amino acids. Germline CDR1 WNHNN, CDR2 SYGVQD (reference sequence). The V end lost 5 bases, the J end lost 1 base, and 6 bases lay between the germline ends. The CDR3 protein is CASSPGSNQPQHF. The CDR3, as DNA: TGCGCCAGCAGTCCGGGGAGCAATCAGCCCCAGCATTTT.